This T cell receptor beta chain appears in the sequencing data of a study of T-cell reconstitution after alpha-beta-depleted transplantation in children. Germline V gene data show CDR1 as DFQATT and CDR2 as SNEGSKA (reference sequence). The CDR3 covers 12 residues. V was trimmed by 5 bases and J by 2 bases, leaving 9 bases between them. This clonotype has more than one count but fewer than ten. Its specificity is not known. Unique molecular identifiers featured in how the TCRbeta library was prepared. One entry per CDR3 protein, called by TCRdb with MiXCR from the PCR reads. The profile shows about 16,000 distinct CDR3 sequences, about 7.6% of them singletons. Study-level results: Several hundred graft clones that had expanded were reportedly the source of alpha-beta T cells about two months after transplant.

Source: PBMCs, mostly from graft donor cells, taken 60 days after TCRalphabeta/CD19-depleted stem cell transplant. V usage is TRBV20-1 and J usage is TRBJ2-5; D might be TRBD1 or TRBD2, each matching 5 bases. The TCR originated in a boy under two years old who had a stem cell transplant for Wiskott-Aldrich syndrome, so the T cells may come from the graft donor. Here the CDR3 reads CSARWGQETQYF. Here the CDR3 DNA reads TGCAGTGCTCGATGGGGGCAAGAGACCCAGTACTTC.